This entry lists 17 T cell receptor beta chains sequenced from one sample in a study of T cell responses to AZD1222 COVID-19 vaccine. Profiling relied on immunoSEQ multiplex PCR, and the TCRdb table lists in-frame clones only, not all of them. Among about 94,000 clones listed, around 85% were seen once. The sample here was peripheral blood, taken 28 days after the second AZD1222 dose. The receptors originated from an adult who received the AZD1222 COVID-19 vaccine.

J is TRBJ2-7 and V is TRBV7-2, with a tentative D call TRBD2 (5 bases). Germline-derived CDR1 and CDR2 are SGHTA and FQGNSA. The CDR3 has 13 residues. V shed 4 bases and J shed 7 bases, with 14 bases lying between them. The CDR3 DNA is TGTGCCAGCAGCTCGTCCCTAGCTGGTGAGCAGTACTTC. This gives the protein CASSSSLAGEQYF. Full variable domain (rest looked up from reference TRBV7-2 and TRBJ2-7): GAGVSQSPSNKVTEKGKDVELRCDPISGHTALYWYRQSLGQGLEFLIYFQGNSAPDKSGLPSDRFSAERTGGSVSTLTIQRTQQEDSAVYLCASSSSLAGEQYFGPGTRLTVT.

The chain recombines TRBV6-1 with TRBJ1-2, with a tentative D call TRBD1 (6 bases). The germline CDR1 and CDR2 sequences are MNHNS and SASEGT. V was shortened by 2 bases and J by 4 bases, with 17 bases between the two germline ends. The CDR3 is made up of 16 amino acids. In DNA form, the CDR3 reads TGTGCCAGCAGTGAAACAATATCACAGGGAGCCTATGGCTACACCTTC. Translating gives CASSETISQGAYGYTF.

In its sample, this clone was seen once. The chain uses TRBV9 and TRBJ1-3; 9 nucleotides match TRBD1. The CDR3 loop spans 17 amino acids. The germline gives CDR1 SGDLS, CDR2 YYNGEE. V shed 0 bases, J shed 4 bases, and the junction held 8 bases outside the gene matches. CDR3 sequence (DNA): TGTGCCAGCAGCGTAGGTACTGCGGGACAGGGAGGAAACACCATATATTTT. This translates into CASSVGTAGQGGNTIYF.

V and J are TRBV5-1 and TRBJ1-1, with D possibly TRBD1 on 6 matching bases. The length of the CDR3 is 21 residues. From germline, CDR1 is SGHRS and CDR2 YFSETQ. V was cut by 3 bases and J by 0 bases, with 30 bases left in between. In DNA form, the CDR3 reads TGCGCCAGCAGCTCCCCGTGGCAGGGGAGCTGGGCAAAGGATATGAACACTGAAGCTTTCTTT. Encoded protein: CASSSPWQGSWAKDMNTEAFF.

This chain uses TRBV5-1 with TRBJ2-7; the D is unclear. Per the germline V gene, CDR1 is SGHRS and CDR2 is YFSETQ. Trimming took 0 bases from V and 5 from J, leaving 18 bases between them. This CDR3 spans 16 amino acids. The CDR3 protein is CASSLGQALYPNEQYF. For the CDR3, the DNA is TGCGCCAGCAGCTTGGGGCAGGCCTTATATCCTAACGAGCAGTACTTC. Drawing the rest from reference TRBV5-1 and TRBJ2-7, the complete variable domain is KAGVTQTPRYLIKTRGQQVTLSCSPISGHRSVSWYQQTPGQGLQFLFEYFSETQRNKGNFPGRFSGRQFSNSRSEMNVSTLELGDSALYLCASSLGQALYPNEQYFGPGTRLTVT.

CDR3 amino acids: CASGDRGGHTGELFF. The CDR3 region has the DNA TGTGCCAGCGGGGACAGGGGAGGGCACACCGGGGAGCTGTTTTTT. This sequence joins TRBV9 and TRBJ2-2, with 10 bases matching TRBD1. V was clipped by 7 bases and J by 3 bases; unmatched bases: 6. CDR1 is SGDLS and CDR2 is YYNGEE in the germline V gene. CDR3 length: 15 residues.

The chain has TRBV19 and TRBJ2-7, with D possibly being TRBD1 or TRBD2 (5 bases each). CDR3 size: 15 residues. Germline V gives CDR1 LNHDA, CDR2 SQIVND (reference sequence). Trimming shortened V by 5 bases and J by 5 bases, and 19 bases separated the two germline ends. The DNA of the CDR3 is TGTGCCAGTAGTCAAGGGGCGGCGGGTGTCGACGAGCAGTACTTC. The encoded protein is CASSQGAAGVDEQYF.

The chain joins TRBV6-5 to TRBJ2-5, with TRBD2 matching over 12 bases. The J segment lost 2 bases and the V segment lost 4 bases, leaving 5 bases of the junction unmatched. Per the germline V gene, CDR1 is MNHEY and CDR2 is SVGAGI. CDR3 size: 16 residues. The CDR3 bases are TGTGCCAGCAGTTCTGGACTAGCGGGACTGCAAGAGACCCAGTACTTC. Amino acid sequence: CASSSGLAGLQETQYF.

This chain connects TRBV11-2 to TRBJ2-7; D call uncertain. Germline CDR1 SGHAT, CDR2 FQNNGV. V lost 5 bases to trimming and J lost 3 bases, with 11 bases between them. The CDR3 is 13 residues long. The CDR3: CASSPGRGYEQYF. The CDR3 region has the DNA TGTGCCAGCAGCCCAGGAAGAGGCTACGAGCAGTACTTC. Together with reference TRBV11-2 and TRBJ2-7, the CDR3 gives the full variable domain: EAGVAQSPRYKIIEKRQSVAFWCNPISGHATLYWYQQILGQGPKLLIQFQNNGVVDDSQLPKDRFSAERLKGVDSTLKIQPAKLEDSAVYLCASSPGRGYEQYFGPGTRLTVT.

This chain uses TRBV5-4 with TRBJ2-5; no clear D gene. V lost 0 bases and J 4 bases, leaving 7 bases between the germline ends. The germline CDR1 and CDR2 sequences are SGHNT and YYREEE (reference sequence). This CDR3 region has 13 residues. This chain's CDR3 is CASSLASRETQYF. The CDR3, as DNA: TGTGCCAGCAGCTTGGCAAGTCGAGAGACCCAGTACTTC. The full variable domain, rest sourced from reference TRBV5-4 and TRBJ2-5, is ETGVTQSPTHLIKTRGQQVTLRCSSQSGHNTVSWYQQALGQGPQFIFQYYREEENGRGNFPPRFSGLQFPNYSSELNVNALELDDSALYLCASSLASRETQYFGPGTRLLVL.

The CDR3 DNA is TGTGCCAGCACCAAAAAACAGTATGGCTACACCTTC. Translating it yields CASTKKQYGYTF. The rearrangement links TRBV21-1 to TRBJ1-2; TRBD1, the D gene given by the table, was not confirmed from the DNA. TRBV21-1 is described as a pseudogene. This CDR3 spans 12 amino acids.

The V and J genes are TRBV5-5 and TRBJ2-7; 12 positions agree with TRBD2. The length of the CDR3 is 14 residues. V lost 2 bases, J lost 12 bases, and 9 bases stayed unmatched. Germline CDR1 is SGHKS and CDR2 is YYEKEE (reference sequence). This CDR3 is CASSLGTSGPRSYF. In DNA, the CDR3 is TGTGCCAGCAGCTTAGGGACTAGCGGGCCGCGATCGTACTTC.

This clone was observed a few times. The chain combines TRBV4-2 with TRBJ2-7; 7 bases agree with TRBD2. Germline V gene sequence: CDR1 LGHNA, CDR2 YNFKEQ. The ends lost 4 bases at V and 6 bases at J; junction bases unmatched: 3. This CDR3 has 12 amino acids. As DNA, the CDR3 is TGTGCCAGCAGCCCAATAGCGGGCGAGCAGTACTTC. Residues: CASSPIAGEQYF.

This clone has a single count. The DNA of the CDR3 is TGCGCCAGCAGCTTGGCCGGGGGGGCCTATGAAAAACTGTTTTTT. This codes for CASSLAGGAYEKLFF. The chain combines TRBV5-1 with TRBJ1-4; D possibly corresponds to TRBD1 (6 bases). Per the germline V gene, CDR1 is SGHRS and CDR2 is YFSETQ. CDR3 size: 15 residues. The V end was cut by 0 bases, the J end by 6 bases, with 12 bases between.

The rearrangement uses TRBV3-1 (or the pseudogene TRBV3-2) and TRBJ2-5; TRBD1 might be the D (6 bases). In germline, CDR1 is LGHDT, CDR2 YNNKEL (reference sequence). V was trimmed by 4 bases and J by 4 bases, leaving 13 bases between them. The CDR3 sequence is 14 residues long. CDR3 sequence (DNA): TGTGCCAGCAGCCCCGGGACAATCTTAGAGACCCAGTACTTC. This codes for CASSPGTILETQYF.

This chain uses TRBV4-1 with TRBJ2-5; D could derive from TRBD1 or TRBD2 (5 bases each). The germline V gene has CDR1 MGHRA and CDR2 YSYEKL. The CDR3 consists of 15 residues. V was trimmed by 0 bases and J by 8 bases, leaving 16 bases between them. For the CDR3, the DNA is TGCGCCAGCAGCCAAGAGAGGGGACCGTATCAAACCCAGTACTTC. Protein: CASSQERGPYQTQYF.

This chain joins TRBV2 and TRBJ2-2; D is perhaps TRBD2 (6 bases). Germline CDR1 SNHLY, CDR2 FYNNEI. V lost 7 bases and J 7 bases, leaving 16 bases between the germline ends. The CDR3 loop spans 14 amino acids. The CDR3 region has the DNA TGTGCCAGCACGGGAGCAGGGATTGGCGGGGAGCTGTTTTTT. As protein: CASTGAGIGGELFF.